These T cell receptor beta chains were read from a single sample in a study of Ad26.COV2.S vaccination and SARS-CoV-2 variants. Sequencing used immunoSEQ multiplex PCR; TCRdb keeps in-frame clones, though not all of them. The sample records about 680,000 clones, 89% being singletons. The sequencing used peripheral blood, collected in a trial of Ad26.COV2.S vaccine versus placebo. The origin of the receptors is a person between 18 and 65 years old who received the Ad26.COV2.S COVID-19 vaccine or a placebo. Each CDR3 is given with its conserved first and last residue. A D gene is named only where the DNA matches it firmly. Clone sizes are given selectively: once, few, many, or a class where the clone is expanded.

j_call: TRBJ2-2
v_call: TRBV24-1
d_call: TRBD1
clone_size: NA
cdr3_length: 14
cdr3_nt: TGTGCCACCAGGGGGGACAGGGACACCGGGGAGCTGTTTTTT
cdr3_aa: CATRGDRDTGELFF

j_call: TRBJ2-7
v_call: TRBV7-2
d_call: TRBD2
clone_size: NA
cdr3_length: 16
cdr3_nt: TGTGCCAGCAGCTTATTTGGGACTAGCGGGACTTACGAGCAGTACTTC
cdr3_aa: CASSLFGTSGTYEQYF

j_call: TRBJ2-1
v_call: TRBV5-4
d_call: TRBD2
clone_size: once
cdr3_length: 15
cdr3_nt: TGTGCCAGCAGCTCTCCGGGACTAGCAGGCAATGAGCAGTTCTTC
cdr3_aa: CASSSPGLAGNEQFF

j_call: TRBJ2-3
v_call: TRBV20-1
d_call: NA
clone_size: NA
cdr3_length: 11
cdr3_nt: TGCAGTGCTAGGCAGGTGGATACGCAGTATTTT
cdr3_aa: CSARQVDTQYF

j_call: TRBJ1-1
v_call: TRBV6-5
d_call: TRBD1
clone_size: NA
cdr3_length: 14
cdr3_nt: TGTGCCAGCAGCTCCGACAGGGGCCGCGGGAAAGCTTTCTTT
cdr3_aa: CASSSDRGRGKAFF

j_call: TRBJ2-1
v_call: TRBV6-9
d_call: NA
clone_size: NA
cdr3_length: 14
cdr3_nt: TGTGCCAGCAGTTCCGCGGGGGCCCTCAATGAGCAGTTCTTC
cdr3_aa: CASSSAGALNEQFF

j_call: TRBJ2-2
v_call: TRBV21-1
d_call: NA
clone_size: NA
cdr3_length: 15
cdr3_nt: TGTGCCAGCAGCGCTCTAGCGGGAATTTCCGGGGAGCTGTTTTTT
cdr3_aa: CASSALAGISGELFF

j_call: TRBJ2-7
v_call: TRBV3-1/TRBV3-2
d_call: NA
clone_size: NA
cdr3_length: 14
cdr3_nt: TGTGCCAGCAGCCAAATAAGGGGGAGTTACGAGCAGTACTTC
cdr3_aa: CASSQIRGSYEQYF

j_call: TRBJ2-3
v_call: TRBV2
d_call: NA
clone_size: NA
cdr3_length: 15
cdr3_nt: TGTGCCAGCAGTGAACCGGGAAGGGACTTGGATACGCAGTATTTT
cdr3_aa: CASSEPGRDLDTQYF

j_call: TRBJ1-6
v_call: TRBV11-2
d_call: NA
clone_size: NA
cdr3_length: 15
cdr3_nt: TGTGCCAGCAGCTCCGGTGGGGCTTTTAATTCACCCCTCCACTTT
cdr3_aa: CASSSGGAFNSPLHF

j_call: TRBJ2-2
v_call: TRBV6-5
d_call: NA
clone_size: NA
cdr3_length: 15
cdr3_nt: TGTGCCAGCAGTTACTCGTTAGGGGCCGCCGGGGAGCTGTTTTTT
cdr3_aa: CASSYSLGAAGELFF

j_call: TRBJ1-1
v_call: TRBV5-4
d_call: NA
clone_size: NA
cdr3_length: 15
cdr3_nt: TGTGCCAGCAGCTTGGCCCGGGGCACGAACACTGAAGCTTTCTTT
cdr3_aa: CASSLARGTNTEAFF

j_call: TRBJ2-1
v_call: TRBV3-1/TRBV3-2
d_call: TRBD2
clone_size: once
cdr3_length: 20
cdr3_nt: TGTGCCAGCAGCCAGATTGGGGGGGGCCGTGCGGGAGGATGGGACAATGAGCAGTTCTTC
cdr3_aa: CASSQIGGGRAGGWDNEQFF

j_call: TRBJ2-7
v_call: TRBV16
d_call: NA
clone_size: NA
cdr3_length: 15
cdr3_nt: TGTGCCAGCAGCCAATTGGGCGGGGTTCGAAACGAGCAGTACTTC
cdr3_aa: CASSQLGGVRNEQYF

j_call: TRBJ2-7
v_call: TRBV27
d_call: NA
clone_size: few
cdr3_length: 15
cdr3_nt: TGTGCCAGCAGTTCGTCCGGGACGGAATCCTACGAGCAGTACTTC
cdr3_aa: CASSSSGTESYEQYF

j_call: TRBJ2-2
v_call: TRBV2
d_call: NA
clone_size: NA
cdr3_length: 17
cdr3_nt: TGTGCCAGCAGTGAAGAACCCTTGACAGTGAACACCGGGGAGCTGTTTTTT
cdr3_aa: CASSEEPLTVNTGELFF

j_call: TRBJ2-7
v_call: TRBV12-3/TRBV12-4
d_call: NA
clone_size: NA
cdr3_length: 12
cdr3_nt: TGTGCCAGCGGGCCCATTGTCTACGAGCAGTACTTC
cdr3_aa: CASGPIVYEQYF

j_call: TRBJ2-7
v_call: TRBV30
d_call: TRBD2
clone_size: once
cdr3_length: 13
cdr3_nt: TGTGCCTGGAGCAGGGAGGGCCTCTACGAGCAGTACTTC
cdr3_aa: CAWSREGLYEQYF

j_call: TRBJ2-7
v_call: TRBV5-1
d_call: NA
clone_size: NA
cdr3_length: 16
cdr3_nt: TGCGCCAGCAGCTTGGTACTTCAGGGGAGCTCCTACGAGCAGTACTTC
cdr3_aa: CASSLVLQGSSYEQYF

j_call: TRBJ2-1
v_call: TRBV3-1/TRBV3-2
d_call: NA
clone_size: NA
cdr3_length: 14
cdr3_nt: TGTGCCAGCAGCCAAGACGGCCGGGGGAATGAGCAGTTCTTC
cdr3_aa: CASSQDGRGNEQFF

j_call: TRBJ2-5
v_call: TRBV18
d_call: NA
clone_size: NA
cdr3_length: 13
cdr3_nt: TGTGCCAGCTCAGGGGGTACCCAAGAGACCCAGTACTTC
cdr3_aa: CASSGGTQETQYF

j_call: TRBJ1-1
v_call: TRBV20-1
d_call: TRBD1
clone_size: NA
cdr3_length: 13
cdr3_nt: TGCAGTGCTAGTGGGACAGGGTTTACTGAAGCTTTCTTT
cdr3_aa: CSASGTGFTEAFF

j_call: TRBJ2-5
v_call: TRBV10-3
d_call: TRBD2
clone_size: NA
cdr3_length: 14
cdr3_nt: TGTGCCATCGCATCTAGCGGGGCAATAGAGACCCAGTACTTC
cdr3_aa: CAIASSGAIETQYF

j_call: TRBJ2-1
v_call: TRBV11-3
d_call: TRBD2
clone_size: NA
cdr3_length: 15
cdr3_nt: TGTGCCAGCAGCTTCCAAGCGGGAGTTAACAATGAGCAGTTCTTC
cdr3_aa: CASSFQAGVNNEQFF

j_call: TRBJ2-7
v_call: TRBV19
d_call: TRBD1
clone_size: once
cdr3_length: 16
cdr3_nt: TGTGCCAGTAGTATGGACCCGGGACAGGGGGTTCACGAGCAGTACTTC
cdr3_aa: CASSMDPGQGVHEQYF

j_call: TRBJ2-7
v_call: TRBV4-3
d_call: NA
clone_size: NA
cdr3_length: 14
cdr3_nt: TGCGCCAGCAGCCAAGGGGTGGGCTCCTACGAGCAGTACTTC
cdr3_aa: CASSQGVGSYEQYF

j_call: TRBJ1-5
v_call: TRBV15
d_call: NA
clone_size: NA
cdr3_length: 16
cdr3_nt: TGTGCCACCAGCAGAAGAGCCCTCCAACAGGGTCAGCCCCAGCATTTT
cdr3_aa: CATSRRALQQGQPQHF

j_call: TRBJ1-1
v_call: TRBV9
d_call: TRBD1
clone_size: NA
cdr3_length: 15
cdr3_nt: TGTGCCAGCAGCGTAGGCCGGACAGGGGTATATGGAGCTTTCTTT
cdr3_aa: CASSVGRTGVYGAFF

j_call: TRBJ2-7
v_call: TRBV4-2
d_call: TRBD2
clone_size: NA
cdr3_length: 14
cdr3_nt: TGTGCCAGCAGCCATGCTAGCGGGAGTTACGAGCAGTACTTC
cdr3_aa: CASSHASGSYEQYF

j_call: TRBJ1-5
v_call: TRBV6-2/TRBV6-3
d_call: NA
clone_size: NA
cdr3_length: 17
cdr3_nt: TGTGCCAGCAGTTACGGGGGTACGGCCGGGATCAATCAGCCCCAGCATTTT
cdr3_aa: CASSYGGTAGINQPQHF

j_call: TRBJ2-1
v_call: TRBV2
d_call: TRBD2
clone_size: NA
cdr3_length: 15
cdr3_nt: TGTGCCAGCAGCGAGGGACTAGACTTCTACAATGAGCAGTTCTTC
cdr3_aa: CASSEGLDFYNEQFF

j_call: TRBJ2-5
v_call: TRBV3-1/TRBV3-2
d_call: TRBD2
clone_size: once
cdr3_length: 12
cdr3_nt: TGTGCCAGCAGCCGGGGGGGAGAGACCCAGTACTTC
cdr3_aa: CASSRGGETQYF

j_call: TRBJ1-5
v_call: TRBV19
d_call: TRBD1
clone_size: NA
cdr3_length: 16
cdr3_nt: TGTGCCAGTAGGGCCACAGGGGGCGGTAGCAATCAGCCCCAGCATTTT
cdr3_aa: CASRATGGGSNQPQHF